This T cell receptor beta chain was captured by sequencing in a study of low-dose radiotherapy and immunotherapy resistance in tumors. For amplifying TCRs, the PCR ran for about 20 cycles with Phusion, which was used together with a constant-region primer and the adapter on the V primers. Using its own MiXCR run on the reads, TCRdb lists one record per CDR3 protein. The sample yields some 53,000 distinct CDR3 sequences, roughly 31% seen once. This clonotype was recorded many times. The junction had 7 bases not matched to a gene; V was cut back by 1 base and J by 2 bases. From germline, CDR1 is SGHVS and CDR2 FNYEAQ. The CDR3 runs to 17 residues. Time point described: after trial treatment. The treatment: LDRT plus nivolumab, ipilimumab, low-dose cyclophosphamide and aspirin (RACIN trial).

The specimen comprised PBMCs, sampled after low-dose radiotherapy plus immunotherapy. The genes are TRBV7-6 and TRBJ2-3, with 9 bases that match TRBD2. This TCR was sampled from a male donor with rectosigmoid adenocarcinoma. CDR3 amino acids: CASSLEGLATYTDTQYF. For the CDR3, the DNA is TGTGCCAGCAGCTTAGAAGGACTAGCGACCTACACAGATACGCAGTATTTT.